The 10 T cell receptor beta chains in this list originate from one sample, sequenced in a study of blood T cell repertoires in COVID-19. Generated by immunoSEQ multiplex PCR, the TCRdb table keeps only in-frame clones and is missing some. The table has some 54,000 clones, about nine tenths seen once. Sequenced sample: peripheral blood. The source is a man aged 80 or over with active or convalescent COVID-19.

This clone was observed once. This chain uses TRBV19 with TRBJ2-3; D remains unclear. V was shortened by 5 bases and J by 3 bases, with 6 bases between the two germline ends. CDR3 length: 12 residues. Per the germline V gene, CDR1 is LNHDA and CDR2 is SQIVND (reference sequence). In DNA form, the CDR3 reads TGTGCCAGTAGTCTATCGACAGATACGCAGTATTTT. This codes for CASSLSTDTQYF.

In nucleotides, the CDR3 is TGTGCCACCAGCAGAGGGAATAGCGGAGTCCAAGAGACCCAGTACTTC. Translated: CATSRGNSGVQETQYF. The chain joins TRBV15 to TRBJ2-5; possible D gene TRBD2, 6 bases. From germline, CDR1 is LNHNV and CDR2 YYDKDF (reference sequence). The CDR3 spans 16 residues. V lost 1 base and J lost 1, with 13 bases in between. Combining the CDR3 with reference TRBV15 and TRBJ2-5 gives the whole variable domain DAMVIQNPRYQVTQFGKPVTLSCSQTLNHNVMYWYQQKSSQAPKLLFHYYDKDFNNEADTPDNFQSRRPNTSFCFLDIRSPGLGDTAMYLCATSRGNSGVQETQYFGPGTRLLVL.

The chain combines TRBV6-2 or TRBV6-3 with TRBJ1-1; the match to TRBD1 covers 10 bases. Germline CDR1 MNHEY, CDR2 SVGEGT. The CDR3 contains 18 residues. After removal of 0 bases from V and 1 base from J, the junction contained 8 bases not matched to a gene. The CDR3 loop is CASSYSMTGGFGNTEAFF. DNA for the CDR3: TGTGCCAGCAGTTACTCTATGACAGGGGGCTTTGGGAACACTGAAGCTTTCTTT.

This chain connects TRBV14 to TRBJ1-2; the match to TRBD1 covers 9 bases. Looked up from germline, CDR1 is SGHDN and CDR2 is FVKESK. CDR3 length equals 16 residues. Trimming at V came to 3 bases and at J to 2 bases, leaving 7 bases not matched to a gene. In nucleotides, the CDR3 is TGTGCCAGCAGCCACACCGGGACAGGGAAGAACTATGGCTACACCTTC. As protein: CASSHTGTGKNYGYTF.

V and J are TRBV3-1 (or the pseudogene TRBV3-2) and TRBJ2-1, with TRBD2 identical over 15 bases. CDR1 is LGHDT and CDR2 is YNNKEL in the germline V gene (reference sequence). The CDR3 is made up of 18 amino acids. Losses at the gene ends were 1 base for V and 8 bases for J; bases not matched to a gene: 9. The CDR3 DNA sequence: TGTGCCAGCAGCCAAGGGGGACTAGCGGGGGGTTATTTGGATGAGCAGTTCTTC. It specifies CASSQGGLAGGYLDEQFF.

V gene TRBV2 combines with J gene TRBJ1-1; D is unclear. The CDR3 extends over 14 amino acids. Trimming took off 5 bases at V and 3 bases at J, with 13 bases between the two ends. Germline CDR1 reads SNHLY; CDR2 reads FYNNEI. CDR3 bases: TGTGCCAGCAGTCCCCTCGGCGGGGACACTGAAGCTTTCTTT. Protein: CASSPLGGDTEAFF.

The chain carries TRBV6-6 and TRBJ2-1; D possibly corresponds to TRBD1 (6 bases). CDR1 MNHNY and CDR2 SVGAGI come from the germline V gene (reference sequence). Trimming pared 4 bases from V and 10 bases from J, leaving 17 bases between. The CDR3 sequence is 14 residues long. CDR3 amino acids: CASSSTTGLGEQFF. CDR3 bases: TGTGCCAGCAGTTCCACAACAGGGTTAGGGGAGCAGTTCTTC.

The rearrangement uses TRBV9 and TRBJ2-4; 10 bases map to TRBD2. The germline V gene has CDR1 SGDLS and CDR2 YYNGEE. The CDR3 runs 20 residues. The ends lost 4 bases at V and 5 bases at J; junction bases unmatched: 21. CDR3 nucleotides: TGTGCCAGCAGCTCGGGCGGCGCTAGCGGGAGTTTTGGGTACCAAAACATTCAGTACTTC. This encodes CASSSGGASGSFGYQNIQYF.

This sequence joins TRBV2 and TRBJ1-5; unclear D gene. This CDR3 has 13 amino acids. V dropped 8 bases and J dropped 1 base, with 9 bases sitting between them. Germline V gene lookup returns CDR1 SNHLY and CDR2 FYNNEI. In DNA, the CDR3 is TGTGCCAGCCATAGATTAAGCAATCAGCCCCAGCATTTT. Its protein product is CASHRLSNQPQHF.

The chain links TRBV5-4 to TRBJ2-5; 9 positions match TRBD1. Per the germline V gene, CDR1 is SGHNT and CDR2 is YYREEE (reference sequence). V was pared by 5 bases and J by 4 bases, with 3 bases of the junction left unmatched. The CDR3 covers 13 residues. As DNA, the CDR3 is TGTGCCAGCAGTCTGGACAGGGGAGAGACCCAGTACTTC. Protein product: CASSLDRGETQYF.